Listed here are 14 T cell receptor beta chains from one sample, sequenced in a study of T cells in Graves' hyperthyroidism and ophthalmopathy. Researchers amplified the TCR beta CDR3 regions from RNA transcripts. First-round RT-PCR with HTBI primers amplified the TCR CDR3 region. MiXCR was run by TCRdb on the multiplex PCR reads, yielding one entry per CDR3 protein. The table lists roughly 500,000 distinct CDR3 sequences, 20% to 25% of them singletons. The material sequenced was blood. These receptors were taken from a woman in her seventies with Graves' ophthalmopathy.

This clonotype was detected only a few times. This chain joins TRBV20-1 and TRBJ2-1; 12 bases are shared with TRBD2. This CDR3 has 17 amino acids. V shed 5 bases and J 2 bases; nucleotides not matched to a gene: 10. Looked up from germline, CDR1 is DFQATT and CDR2 is SNEGSKA (reference sequence). The CDR3 bases are TGCAGTGCTTATAAATCTAGCGGGAGGGCCCCCTACAATGAGCAGTTCTTC. This gives the protein CSAYKSSGRAPYNEQFF.

V gene TRBV5-4 combines with J gene TRBJ2-7; 12 bases align to TRBD2. This CDR3 is 16 amino acids long. CDR1 SGHNT and CDR2 YYREEE come from the germline V gene (reference sequence). Losses at the gene ends were 4 bases for V and 5 bases for J; bases not matched to a gene: 10. CDR3 bases: TGTGCCAGCAGCCCCGGACTAGCGGGAAATTCTGACGAGCAGTACTTC. Its translation is CASSPGLAGNSDEQYF.

This clonotype has ten or more counts. The chain recombines TRBV18 with TRBJ2-7; D is unclear. The CDR3 has 15 residues. Trimming left V 1 base short and J 0 bases short, with 10 bases between. Germline V CDR1 and CDR2: KGHSH, LQKENI. The CDR3 DNA is TGTGCCAGCTCACCACAAAAGGACGGCTCCTACGAGCAGTACTTC. Protein: CASSPQKDGSYEQYF. Full variable domain (rest looked up from reference TRBV18 and TRBJ2-7): NAGVMQNPRHLVRRRGQEARLRCSPMKGHSHVYWYRQLPEEGLKFMVYLQKENIIDESGMPKERFSAEFPKEGPSILRIQQVVRGDSAAYFCASSPQKDGSYEQYFGPGTRLTVT.

The J gene is TRBJ1-1, the V gene TRBV20-1, with D unresolved. The CDR3 sequence is 13 residues long. V lost 4 bases, J lost 0 bases, and 9 bases lay in between. CDR1 DFQATT and CDR2 SNEGSKA come from the germline V gene (reference sequence). DNA for the CDR3: TGCAGTGCTACTGACACTTTGAACACTGAAGCTTTCTTT. Protein product: CSATDTLNTEAFF.

The CDR3 region has the DNA TGTGCCAGCAGCGACGAAGGGGCGCAGGGAAACACCATATATTTT. This codes for CASSDEGAQGNTIYF. The chain combines TRBV6-2 or TRBV6-3 with TRBJ1-3, with D possibly matching TRBD1 (5 bases). Germline CDR1 is MNHEY and CDR2 is SVGEGT. The CDR3 has 15 amino acids. The ends were cut back, 6 bases at V and 4 bases at J, with 16 bases in the middle.

The genes are TRBV10-1 and TRBJ2-5, with 9 bases lining up with TRBD1. The CDR3 runs 16 residues. V lost 7 bases and J lost 1; bases outside the gene matches: 10. The germline V gene has CDR1 WNHNN and CDR2 SYGVQD (reference sequence). The chain's CDR3 is CASTGGDRAVQETQYF. CDR3 bases: TGCGCCAGCACTGGGGGGGACAGGGCTGTCCAAGAGACCCAGTACTTC.

This clonotype has just one count. V is TRBV19 and J is TRBJ2-5; 9 positions match TRBD2. Germline assignment: CDR1 LNHDA and CDR2 SQIVND (reference sequence). Trimming removed 10 bases from V and 4 bases from J; junction bases left unmatched: 10. The CDR3 has 14 residues. The chain's CDR3 is CATDSGSSSETQYF. Here the CDR3 DNA reads TGTGCCACTGATAGCGGGAGTTCATCAGAGACCCAGTACTTC.

This clonotype was counted between two and nine times. This sequence joins TRBV5-5 and TRBJ1-5; no clear D. The CDR3 extends over 14 amino acids. The V gene lost 1 base and the J gene lost 4 bases, with 9 bases spanning the gap. Per the germline V gene, CDR1 is SGHKS and CDR2 is YYEKEE (reference sequence). In nucleotides, the CDR3 is TGTGCCAGCAGCTTGACGCACCTAAATCAGCCCCAGCATTTT. Translation: CASSLTHLNQPQHF. Based on the CDR3 plus reference TRBV5-5 and TRBJ1-5, the full variable domain is DAGVTQSPTHLIKTRGQQVTLRCSPISGHKSVSWYQQVLGQGPQFIFQYYEKEERGRGNFPDRFSARQFPNYSSELNVNALLLGDSALYLCASSLTHLNQPQHFGDGTRLSIL.

In its sample, this clonotype was seen many times. This chain links TRBV11-2 with TRBJ2-1, with unresolved D. The germline gives CDR1 SGHAT, CDR2 FQNNGV. The CDR3 consists of 16 residues. V lost 4 bases and J 4 bases, leaving 17 bases between the germline ends. The CDR3 DNA reads TGTGCCAGCAGCTCAAACGAGGCGGCTTTATACAATGAGCAGTTCTTC. Its translation: CASSSNEAALYNEQFF.

This chain uses TRBV15 with TRBJ2-7; D is perhaps TRBD1 (6 bases). This CDR3 comprises 13 residues. From germline, CDR1 is LNHNV and CDR2 YYDKDF (reference sequence). V was shortened by 4 bases and J by 4 bases, with 11 bases between the two germline ends. For the CDR3, the DNA is TGTGCCACCAGCACCAGGACAGCGTACGAGCAGTACTTC. Residues: CATSTRTAYEQYF.

This chain connects TRBV20-1 to TRBJ2-5, with 11 bases aligning to TRBD2. J lost 1 base, V lost 7 bases, and 5 bases had no gene match. The CDR3 is 14 residues long. The germline V gene encodes CDR1 DFQATT and CDR2 SNEGSKA (reference sequence). The CDR3 DNA reads TGCAGTGTGGGGACTAGCGGACTCCAAGAGACCCAGTACTTC. It is translated as CSVGTSGLQETQYF.

This clonotype was counted many times. This chain links TRBV2 with TRBJ1-2, with D tentatively TRBD1 (5 bases). Between the trimmed V and J ends, which lost 11 bases and 7 bases, there was a span of 20 bases. The length of the CDR3 is 13 residues. Germline V gene data show CDR1 as SNHLY and CDR2 as FYNNEI. The chain's CDR3 is CACSRGLLRGYTF. The CDR3 coding sequence is TGTGCCTGCTCCCGGGGCCTTTTGCGTGGCTACACCTTC. Drawing the rest from reference TRBV2 and TRBJ1-2, the complete variable domain is EPEVTQTPSHQVTQMGQEVILRCVPISNHLYFYWYRQILGQKVEFLVSFYNNEISEKSEIFDDQFSVERPDGSNFTLKIRSTKLEDSAMYFCACSRGLLRGYTFGSGTRLTVV.

V is TRBV12-3 or TRBV12-4 and J is TRBJ2-5; D is undetermined. CDR3 size: 14 residues. Trimming shortened V by 5 bases and J by 1 base, and 11 bases separated the two germline ends. The CDR3, as DNA: TGTGCCAGCAGTCGCGTTGGGGTCCAAGAGACCCAGTACTTC. As protein: CASSRVGVQETQYF.

The rearrangement uses TRBV10-2 and TRBJ1-5; D is perhaps TRBD1 (5 bases). Germline V CDR1 and CDR2: WSHSY, SAAADI. Between the trimmed V and J ends, which lost 5 bases and 6 bases, there was a span of 14 bases. The CDR3 has 14 residues. CDR3 nucleotides: TGCGCCAGCAGTCTTGGGGGAGGTATTCAGCCCCAGCATTTT. As protein: CASSLGGGIQPQHF.